The entry below gives a single T cell receptor (beta chain) sequence along with its context. The sample comes from a study of OX40 agonist ivuxolimab in advanced cancers. Study-level information: Participants could have had prior anti-PD-1, anti-PD-L1 or anti-CTLA-4 therapy, and around 40% had some.

CDR3 length: 15 amino acids. Trimming took 0 bases from V and 3 from J, leaving 9 bases between them. Germline CDR1 SGHAT, CDR2 FQNNGV. Clones were sequenced by immunoSEQ multiplex PCR, and TCRdb holds only the in-frame ones, with some missing. The sample lists 35,000 to 55,000 clones, around 84% occurring once. This sample comprised CD4+ or CD8+ T cells sorted from blood, obtained in a trial of the OX40 agonist ivuxolimab. The gene calls are TRBV11-2 and TRBJ2-1; D uncertain. The receptor was derived from an adult with an advanced solid tumor such as melanoma, head and neck, liver or kidney cancer. CDR3 protein: CASSLDLGDYNEQFF. Here the CDR3 DNA reads TGTGCCAGCAGCTTAGATCTCGGCGACTACAATGAGCAGTTCTTC.